The T cell receptor (beta chain) described here comes from a study of response to subunit inactivated influenza vaccine. This clonotype was observed a few times. Its antigen is currently unknown. Regarding the study as a whole: After each seasonal influenza vaccination, few new T cells are recruited, the authors suggested.

TCRdb re-derived calls from the RT-PCR reads in MiXCR, one entry per CDR3 protein. The data show some 640,000 distinct CDR3 sequences, approximately 14% seen once. Germline lookup yields CDR1 KGHSH and CDR2 LQKENI. The V gene lost 3 bases and the J gene lost 6 bases, with 12 bases spanning the gap. This CDR3 comprises 14 residues. The receptor was derived from a man in his forties or fifties who received an inactivated influenza vaccine. Sequencing used PBMCs from blood, obtained 14 days before vaccination. V usage is TRBV18 and J usage is TRBJ2-1; D not resolved. CDR3 sequence reads: CASSPTPNSNEQFF. The CDR3 DNA sequence: TGTGCCAGCTCACCTACTCCTAATAGCAATGAGCAGTTCTTC.